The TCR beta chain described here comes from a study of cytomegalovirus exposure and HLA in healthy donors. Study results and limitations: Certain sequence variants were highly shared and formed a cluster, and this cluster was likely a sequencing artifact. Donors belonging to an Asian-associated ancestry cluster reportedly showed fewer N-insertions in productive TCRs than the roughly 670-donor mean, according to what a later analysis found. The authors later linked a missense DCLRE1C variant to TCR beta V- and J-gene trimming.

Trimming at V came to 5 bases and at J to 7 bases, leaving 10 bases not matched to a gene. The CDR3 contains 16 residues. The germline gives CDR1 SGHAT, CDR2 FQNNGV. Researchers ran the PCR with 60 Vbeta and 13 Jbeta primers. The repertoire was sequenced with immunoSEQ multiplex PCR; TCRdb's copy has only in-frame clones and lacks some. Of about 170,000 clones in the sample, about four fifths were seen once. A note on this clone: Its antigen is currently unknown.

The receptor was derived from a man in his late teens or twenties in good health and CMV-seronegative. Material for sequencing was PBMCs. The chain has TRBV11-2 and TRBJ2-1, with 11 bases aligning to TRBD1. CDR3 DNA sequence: TGTGCCAGCAGCCCGCCCGGGACAGGGGGGGTTAATGAGCAGTTCTTC. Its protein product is CASSPPGTGGVNEQFF.